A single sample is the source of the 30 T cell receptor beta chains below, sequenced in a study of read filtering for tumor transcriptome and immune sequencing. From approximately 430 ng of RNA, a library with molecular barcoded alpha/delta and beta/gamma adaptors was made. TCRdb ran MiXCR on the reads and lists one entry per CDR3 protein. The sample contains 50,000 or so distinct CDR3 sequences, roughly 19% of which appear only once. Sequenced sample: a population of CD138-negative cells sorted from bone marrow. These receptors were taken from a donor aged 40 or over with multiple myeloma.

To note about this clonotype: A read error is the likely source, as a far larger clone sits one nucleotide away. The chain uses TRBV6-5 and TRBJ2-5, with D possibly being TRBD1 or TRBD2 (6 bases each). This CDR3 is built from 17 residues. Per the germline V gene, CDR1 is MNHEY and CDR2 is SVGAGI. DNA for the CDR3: TGTGCCGGCAGTTACTCGAGGGGGGAAGCGTACCAAGAGACCCAGTACTTC. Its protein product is CAGSYSRGEAYQETQYF.

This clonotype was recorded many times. The CDR3 nucleotides read TGCGCCAGCAGTCGGGACGGGAACACCGGGGAGCTGTTTTTT. Protein sequence: CASSRDGNTGELFF. This chain joins TRBV5-1 and TRBJ2-2; the D call may be TRBD1 or TRBD2 (5 bases each). Trimming took 5 bases from V and 1 from J, leaving 9 bases between them. Germline lookup yields CDR1 SGHRS and CDR2 YFSETQ. The CDR3 has 14 amino acids.

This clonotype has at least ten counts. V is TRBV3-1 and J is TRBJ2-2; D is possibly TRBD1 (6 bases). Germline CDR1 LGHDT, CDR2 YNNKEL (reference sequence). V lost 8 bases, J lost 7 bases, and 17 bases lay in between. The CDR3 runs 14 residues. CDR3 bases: TGTGCCAGCTGCCGGGACATCCTTGGCGGGGAGCTGTTTTTT. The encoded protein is CASCRDILGGELFF.

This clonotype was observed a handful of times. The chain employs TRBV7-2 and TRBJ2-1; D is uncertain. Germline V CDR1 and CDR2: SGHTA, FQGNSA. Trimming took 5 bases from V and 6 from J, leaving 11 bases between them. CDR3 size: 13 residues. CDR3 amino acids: CASSLGWSNEQFF. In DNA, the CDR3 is TGTGCCAGCAGCCTGGGTTGGAGCAATGAGCAGTTCTTC. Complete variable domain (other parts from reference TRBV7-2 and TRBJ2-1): GAGVSQSPSNKVTEKGKDVELRCDPISGHTALYWYRQSLGQGLEFLIYFQGNSAPDKSGLPSDRFSAERTGGSVSTLTIQRTQQEDSAVYLCASSLGWSNEQFFGPGTRLTVL.

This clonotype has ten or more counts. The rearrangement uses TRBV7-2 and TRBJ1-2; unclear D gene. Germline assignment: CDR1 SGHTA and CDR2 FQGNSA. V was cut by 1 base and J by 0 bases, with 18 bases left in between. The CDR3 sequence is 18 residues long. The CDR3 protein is CASSLVVSGRTSNYGYTF. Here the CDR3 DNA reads TGTGCCAGCAGCTTAGTGGTATCAGGCCGAACCTCTAACTATGGCTACACCTTC.

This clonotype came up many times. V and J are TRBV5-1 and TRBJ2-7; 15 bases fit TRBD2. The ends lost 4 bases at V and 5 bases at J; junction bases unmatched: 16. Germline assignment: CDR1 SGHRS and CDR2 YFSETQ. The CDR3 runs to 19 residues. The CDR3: CASSPDSAGLAGGRNEQYF. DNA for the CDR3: TGCGCCAGCAGCCCGGACAGTGCGGGACTAGCGGGAGGTCGGAACGAGCAGTACTTC.

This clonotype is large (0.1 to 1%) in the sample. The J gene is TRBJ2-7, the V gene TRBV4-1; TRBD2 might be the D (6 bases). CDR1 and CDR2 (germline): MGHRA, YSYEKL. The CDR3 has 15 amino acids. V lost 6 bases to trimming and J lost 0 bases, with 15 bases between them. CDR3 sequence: CASRDYSTSSYEQYF. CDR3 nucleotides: TGCGCCAGCAGGGACTACAGTACAAGCTCCTACGAGCAGTACTTC.

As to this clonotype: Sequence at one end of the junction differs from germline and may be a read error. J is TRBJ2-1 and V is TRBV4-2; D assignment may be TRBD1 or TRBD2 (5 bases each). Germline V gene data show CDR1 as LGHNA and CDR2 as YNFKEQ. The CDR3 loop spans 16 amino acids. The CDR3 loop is CACSQAAGTPGDELFF. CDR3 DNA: TGTGCCTGCAGCCAAGCTGCCGGGACCCCCGGCGATGAGCTGTTCTTC.

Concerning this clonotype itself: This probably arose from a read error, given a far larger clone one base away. The CDR3 here is CASSFRPGLARGSYNEQYF. The CDR3 bases are TGTGCCAGCAGTTTTCGCCCGGGACTAGCGCGCGGCTCCTACAATGAGCAGTACTTC. This rearrangement joins TRBV28 to TRBJ2-5, with 10 bases aligning to TRBD2. The CDR3 is made up of 19 amino acids. The junction had 24 bases not matched to a gene; V was cut back by 3 bases and J by 11 bases. Per germline, CDR1 MDHEN and CDR2 SYDVKM. The entire variable domain, with the rest obtained from reference TRBV28 and TRBJ2-5, is as follows: DVKVTQSSRYLVKRTGEKVFLECVQDMDHENMFWYRQDPGLGLRLIYFSYDVKMKEKGDIPEGYSVSREKKERFSLILESASTNQTSMYLCASSFRPGLARGSYNEQYFGPGTRLLVL.

For the CDR3, the DNA is TGTGCCTGGGACAGAGGTCAGGGCTATGGCTACACCTTC. Translated: CAWDRGQGYGYTF. The chain links TRBV30 to TRBJ1-2; the D gene is possibly TRBD1 (5 bases). Trimming removed 5 bases from V and 4 bases from J, with 14 bases in between. CDR3 length: 13 residues. Germline CDR1 GTSNPN, CDR2 SVGIG (reference sequence).

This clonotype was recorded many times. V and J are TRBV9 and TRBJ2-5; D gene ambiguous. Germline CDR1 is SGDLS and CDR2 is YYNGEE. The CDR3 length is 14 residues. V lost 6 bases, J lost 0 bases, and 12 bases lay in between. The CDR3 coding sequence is TGTGCCAGCATCCGTGGGTCGTACCAAGAGACCCAGTACTTC. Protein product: CASIRGSYQETQYF.

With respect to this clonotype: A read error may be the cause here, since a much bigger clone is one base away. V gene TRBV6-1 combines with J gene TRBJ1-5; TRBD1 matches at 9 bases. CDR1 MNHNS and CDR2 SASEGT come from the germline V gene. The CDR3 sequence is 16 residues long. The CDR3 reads CARSQGTGNGNQPQHF. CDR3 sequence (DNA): TGTGCCCGCAGCCAGGGGACAGGGAACGGCAATCAGCCCCAGCATTTT.

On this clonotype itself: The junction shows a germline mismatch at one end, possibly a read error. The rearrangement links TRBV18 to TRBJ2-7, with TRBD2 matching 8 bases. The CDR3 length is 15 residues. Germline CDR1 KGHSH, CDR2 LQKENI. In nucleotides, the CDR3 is TGTGCCAGCTCACGTAGCGGGGTGAGCTCCTACCAGCAGTACTTC. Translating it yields CASSRSGVSSYQQYF.

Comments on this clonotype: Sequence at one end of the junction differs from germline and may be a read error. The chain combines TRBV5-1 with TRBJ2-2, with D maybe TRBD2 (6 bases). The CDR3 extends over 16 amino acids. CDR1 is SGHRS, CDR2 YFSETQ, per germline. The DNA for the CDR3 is TGCACCAGCAGACTCTCCGCGGTAACGAACACCGGGGGGCTGTTTTTT. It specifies CTSRLSAVTNTGGLFF.

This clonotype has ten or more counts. CDR3 amino acids: CASSPAGEMNTEAFF. The CDR3 nucleotides read TGTGCCAGCTCACCAGCCGGGGAAATGAACACTGAAGCTTTCTTT. The V gene is TRBV18, the J gene TRBJ1-1; D unresolved. The germline V gene encodes CDR1 KGHSH and CDR2 LQKENI. V gave up 2 bases and J gave up 0 bases, with 10 bases separating them. This CDR3 contains 15 residues.

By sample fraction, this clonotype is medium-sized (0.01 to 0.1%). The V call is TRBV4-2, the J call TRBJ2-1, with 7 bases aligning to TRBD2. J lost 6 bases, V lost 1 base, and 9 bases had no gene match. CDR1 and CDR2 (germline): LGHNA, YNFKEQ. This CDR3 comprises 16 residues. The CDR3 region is CASSQGHGRPFNEQFF. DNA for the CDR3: TGTGCCAGCAGCCAAGGGCACGGGAGGCCATTCAATGAGCAGTTCTTC.

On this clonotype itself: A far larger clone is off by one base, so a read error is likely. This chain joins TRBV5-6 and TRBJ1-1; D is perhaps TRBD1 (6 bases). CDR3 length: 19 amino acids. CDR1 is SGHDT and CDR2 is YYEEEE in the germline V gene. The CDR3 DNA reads TGTGCCAGCAGCGGGGATACGGGGGCGGCGGAGTCTTACGGGACTGAAGCTTTCTTC. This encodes CASSGDTGAAESYGTEAFF.

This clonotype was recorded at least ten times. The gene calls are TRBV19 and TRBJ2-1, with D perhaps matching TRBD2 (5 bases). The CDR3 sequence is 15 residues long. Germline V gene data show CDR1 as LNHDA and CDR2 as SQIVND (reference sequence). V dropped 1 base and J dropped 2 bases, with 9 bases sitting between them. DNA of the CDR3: TGTGCCAGTAGTATAGCGGGAAGGGCCTACAATGAGCAGTTCTTC. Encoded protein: CASSIAGRAYNEQFF.

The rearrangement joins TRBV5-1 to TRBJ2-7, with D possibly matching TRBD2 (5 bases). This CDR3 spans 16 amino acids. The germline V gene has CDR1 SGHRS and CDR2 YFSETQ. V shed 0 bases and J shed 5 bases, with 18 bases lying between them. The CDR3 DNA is TGCGCCAGCAGCTTGGCGGCGGGTTCGTGGATCGACGAGCAGTACTTC. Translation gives CASSLAAGSWIDEQYF.

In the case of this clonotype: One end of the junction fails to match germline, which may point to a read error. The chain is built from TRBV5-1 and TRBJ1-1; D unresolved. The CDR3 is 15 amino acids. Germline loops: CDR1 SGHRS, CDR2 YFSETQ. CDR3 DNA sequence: TGCGCCAGCAGCCCAACCGGGCAGATGAACACTGAAACTTTCTTT. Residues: CASSPTGQMNTETFF.

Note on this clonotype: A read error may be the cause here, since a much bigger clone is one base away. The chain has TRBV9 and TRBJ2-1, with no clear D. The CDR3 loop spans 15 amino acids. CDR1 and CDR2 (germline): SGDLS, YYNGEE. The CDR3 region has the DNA TGTGCCAGCAGCGTATCGAACCGTAGACCCAATGGGCAGTTCTTC. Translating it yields CASSVSNRRPNGQFF.

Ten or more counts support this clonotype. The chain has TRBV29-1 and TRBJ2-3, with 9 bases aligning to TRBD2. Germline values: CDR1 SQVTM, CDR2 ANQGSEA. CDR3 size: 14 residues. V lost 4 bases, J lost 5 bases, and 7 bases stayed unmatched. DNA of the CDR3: TGCAGCGTTGCAGCGGGGGGCCGGGGAGATACGCAGTATTTT. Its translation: CSVAAGGRGDTQYF.

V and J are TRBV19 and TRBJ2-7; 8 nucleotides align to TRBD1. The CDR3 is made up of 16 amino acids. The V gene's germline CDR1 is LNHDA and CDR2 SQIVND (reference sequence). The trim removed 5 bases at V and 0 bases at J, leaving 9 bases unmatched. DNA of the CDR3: TGTGCCAGTAGTGCCCCTCGGACAGGGAGCTCCTACGAGCAGTACTTC. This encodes CASSAPRTGSSYEQYF.

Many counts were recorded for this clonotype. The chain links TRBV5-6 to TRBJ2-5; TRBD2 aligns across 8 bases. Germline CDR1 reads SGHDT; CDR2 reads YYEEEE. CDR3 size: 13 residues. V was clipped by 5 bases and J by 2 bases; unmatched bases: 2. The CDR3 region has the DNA TGTGCCAGCAGTTCGGGGGGGCAAGAGACCCAGTACTTC. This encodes CASSSGGQETQYF. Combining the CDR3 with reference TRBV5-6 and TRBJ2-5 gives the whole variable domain DAGVTQSPTHLIKTRGQQVTLRCSPKSGHDTVSWYQQALGQGPQFIFQYYEEEERQRGNFPDRFSGHQFPNYSSELNVNALLLGDSALYLCASSSGGQETQYFGPGTRLLVL.

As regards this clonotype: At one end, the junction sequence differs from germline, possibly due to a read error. The CDR3 spells CASSEVLWGRDEKLFF. The DNA for the CDR3 is TGTGCCAGTAGTGAAGTTTTGTGGGGGCGAGATGAAAAACTGTTTTTT. The chain couples TRBV2 to TRBJ1-4; D is possibly TRBD1 (6 bases). From germline, CDR1 is SNHLY and CDR2 FYNNEI. This CDR3 region has 16 residues.

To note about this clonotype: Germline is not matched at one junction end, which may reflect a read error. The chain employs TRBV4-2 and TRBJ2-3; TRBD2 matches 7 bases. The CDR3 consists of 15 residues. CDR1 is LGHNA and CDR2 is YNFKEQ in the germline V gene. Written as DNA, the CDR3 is TGTGCCAGCAGCCAAAGGGAGGGGTCCGCAGCTACGCATTATTTT. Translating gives CASSQREGSAATHYF.

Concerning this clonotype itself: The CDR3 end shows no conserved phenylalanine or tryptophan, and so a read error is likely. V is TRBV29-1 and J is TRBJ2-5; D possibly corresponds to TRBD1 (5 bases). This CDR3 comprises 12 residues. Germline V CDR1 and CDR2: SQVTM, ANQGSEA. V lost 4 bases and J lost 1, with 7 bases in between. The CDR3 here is CSVAQGQETQYS. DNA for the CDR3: TGCAGCGTTGCTCAGGGCCAAGAGACCCAGTACTCC.

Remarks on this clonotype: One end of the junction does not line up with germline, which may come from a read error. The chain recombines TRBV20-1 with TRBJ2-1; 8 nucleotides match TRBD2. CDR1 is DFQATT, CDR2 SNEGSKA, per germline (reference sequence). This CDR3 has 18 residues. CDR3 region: CSARKGTSMVSSNNEQFF. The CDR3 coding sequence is TGCAGTGCTAGGAAGGGGACTAGTATGGTGAGCTCCAACAATGAGCAGTTCTTC.

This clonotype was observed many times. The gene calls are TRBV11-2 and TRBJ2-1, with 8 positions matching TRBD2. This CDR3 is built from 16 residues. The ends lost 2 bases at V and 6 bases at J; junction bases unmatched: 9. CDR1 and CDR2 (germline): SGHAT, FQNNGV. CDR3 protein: CASSLTLAGPSNEQFF. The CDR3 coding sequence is TGTGCCAGCAGCTTAACCCTAGCGGGCCCCAGCAATGAGCAGTTCTTC.

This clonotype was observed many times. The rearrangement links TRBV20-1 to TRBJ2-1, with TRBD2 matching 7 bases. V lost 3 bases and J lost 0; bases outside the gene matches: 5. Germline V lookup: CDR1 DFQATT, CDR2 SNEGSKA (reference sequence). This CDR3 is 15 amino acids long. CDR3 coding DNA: TGCAGTGCTAGCGGCGGGGGAAGCTCCTACAATGAGCAGTTCTTC. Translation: CSASGGGSSYNEQFF.